This is a list of T cell receptor beta chains from one sample in a study of T cell responses to AZD1222 COVID-19 vaccine. Some clones are missing from TCRdb's copy, which holds only in-frame ones; the method was immunoSEQ multiplex PCR. Among about 77,000 clones, roughly 90% were seen once, and the ten largest hold roughly 4.5%. The specimen comprised peripheral blood, sampled 28 days after the second AZD1222 dose. The receptors here all came from an adult who received the AZD1222 COVID-19 vaccine. Both conserved end residues are part of each CDR3. Fields, in order: J gene, D gene, V gene, clone size, CDR3 protein, CDR3 DNA. A D gene is named only where the DNA matches it firmly. Where a row states a size, it is once, few, many or the class of an expanded clone; other rows omit it.

J gene: TRBJ1-2; D gene: .; V gene: TRBV27; clone size: .; CDR3 protein: CASSFARANYGYTF; CDR3 DNA: TGTGCCAGCAGTTTTGCCAGGGCTAACTATGGCTACACCTTC
J gene: TRBJ1-2; D gene: .; V gene: TRBV28; clone size: .; CDR3 protein: CASSLGDYGYTF; CDR3 DNA: TGTGCCAGCAGTTTAGGCGACTATGGCTACACCTTC
J gene: TRBJ2-1; D gene: TRBD1; V gene: TRBV6-2/TRBV6-3; clone size: .; CDR3 protein: CASSPRTGTGLYNEQFF; CDR3 DNA: TGTGCCAGCAGCCCTCGAACCGGGACAGGATTATACAATGAGCAGTTCTTC
J gene: TRBJ2-5; D gene: .; V gene: TRBV2; clone size: .; CDR3 protein: CASSDRFSETQYF; CDR3 DNA: TGTGCCAGCAGCGACAGATTTTCAGAGACCCAGTACTTC
J gene: TRBJ2-7; D gene: .; V gene: TRBV7-9; clone size: .; CDR3 protein: CASSSQTAYEQYF; CDR3 DNA: TGTGCCAGCAGCTCCCAGACAGCCTACGAGCAGTACTTC
J gene: TRBJ1-5; D gene: .; V gene: TRBV4-2; clone size: .; CDR3 protein: CASSQDREGRQPQHF; CDR3 DNA: TGTGCCAGCAGCCAAGATCGGGAGGGGAGGCAGCCCCAGCATTTT
J gene: TRBJ2-1; D gene: TRBD2; V gene: TRBV18; clone size: .; CDR3 protein: CASSREGGGTYNEQFF; CDR3 DNA: TGTGCCAGCTCGCGGGAGGGGGGAGGCACCTACAATGAGCAGTTCTTC
J gene: TRBJ2-3; D gene: TRBD1; V gene: TRBV5-8; clone size: .; CDR3 protein: CASSPGQGSTDTQYF; CDR3 DNA: TGTGCCAGCAGCCCCGGACAGGGGAGCACAGATACGCAGTATTTT
J gene: TRBJ2-5; D gene: TRBD2; V gene: TRBV11-2; clone size: .; CDR3 protein: CASSSLPAGGPGETQYF; CDR3 DNA: TGTGCCAGCAGCTCCCTGCCAGCGGGAGGGCCGGGAGAGACCCAGTACTTC
J gene: TRBJ2-5; D gene: TRBD2; V gene: TRBV25-1; clone size: .; CDR3 protein: CASSEYGTRFEETQYF; CDR3 DNA: TGTGCCAGCAGTGAATATGGGACTAGATTCGAAGAGACCCAGTACTTC
J gene: TRBJ1-1; D gene: .; V gene: TRBV6-5; clone size: .; CDR3 protein: CASSRLMGNTEAFF; CDR3 DNA: TGTGCCAGCAGCCGCTTGATGGGGAACACTGAAGCTTTCTTT
J gene: TRBJ1-1; D gene: .; V gene: TRBV9; clone size: .; CDR3 protein: CASSVRGLGTEAFF; CDR3 DNA: TGTGCCAGCAGCGTACGGGGATTGGGTACTGAAGCTTTCTTT
J gene: TRBJ1-4; D gene: TRBD1; V gene: TRBV28; clone size: .; CDR3 protein: CASSFRTGLEEKLFF; CDR3 DNA: TGTGCCAGCAGTTTTCGGACAGGGTTAGAGGAAAAACTGTTTTTT
J gene: TRBJ1-2; D gene: .; V gene: TRBV24-1; clone size: .; CDR3 protein: CATSDSHLGVGYTF; CDR3 DNA: TGTGCCACCAGTGATTCGCATTTGGGGGTTGGCTACACCTTC
J gene: TRBJ2-1; D gene: .; V gene: TRBV12-3/TRBV12-4; clone size: .; CDR3 protein: CASSFSVNEQFF; CDR3 DNA: TGTGCCAGCAGTTTTTCCGTTAATGAGCAGTTCTTC
J gene: TRBJ2-1; D gene: TRBD2; V gene: TRBV4-2; clone size: .; CDR3 protein: CASSQVSGTSLYNEQFF; CDR3 DNA: TGTGCCAGCAGCCAAGTCTCCGGGACTAGCCTATACAATGAGCAGTTCTTC
J gene: TRBJ1-1; D gene: .; V gene: TRBV6-5; clone size: .; CDR3 protein: CASSYRGGEAFF; CDR3 DNA: TGTGCCAGCAGTTACAGGGGAGGGGAGGCTTTCTTT
J gene: TRBJ2-5; D gene: TRBD1; V gene: TRBV12-3/TRBV12-4; clone size: .; CDR3 protein: CASSPQGKGTQYF; CDR3 DNA: TGTGCCAGCAGTCCACAGGGGAAGGGGACCCAGTACTTC
J gene: TRBJ2-2; D gene: .; V gene: TRBV28; clone size: .; CDR3 protein: CASSRNTGELFF; CDR3 DNA: TGTGCCAGCAGTAGGAACACCGGGGAGCTGTTTTTT
J gene: TRBJ2-5; D gene: .; V gene: TRBV4-1; clone size: once; CDR3 protein: CASSQRVRETQYF; CDR3 DNA: TGCGCCAGCAGCCAAAGGGTCCGGGAGACCCAGTACTTC
J gene: TRBJ1-4; D gene: .; V gene: TRBV6-6; clone size: .; CDR3 protein: CASSYGGPGDEKLFF; CDR3 DNA: TGTGCCAGCAGTTACGGGGGGCCAGGGGATGAAAAACTGTTTTTT
J gene: TRBJ2-7; D gene: .; V gene: TRBV27; clone size: .; CDR3 protein: CATRTSMREQYF; CDR3 DNA: TGTGCCACCCGGACATCGATGAGGGAGCAGTACTTC